This is a list of T cell receptor beta chains from one sample in a study of blood T cell repertoires in COVID-19. Assay used: immunoSEQ multiplex PCR; TCRdb lists only in-frame clones, some missing. Of 300,000 to 450,000 clones listed, almost 90% are singletons. Sequencing input: PBMCs or T cells enriched from blood (not recorded which). The origin of the receptors is a woman aged 25 to 45 who had been exposed to COVID-19. CDR3s include the opening cysteine and the closing phenylalanine or tryptophan. Each record gives: D gene, J gene, V gene, CDR3 protein. A D gene is named only where the DNA matches it firmly.

D: .
J: TRBJ1-5
V: TRBV5-6
CDR3: CASSLESRGNQPQHF

D: .
J: TRBJ2-2
V: TRBV7-3
CDR3: CASSLNAGELFF

D: .
J: TRBJ2-3
V: TRBV9
CDR3: CASSVVQGRADTQYF

D: TRBD1
J: TRBJ2-7
V: TRBV6-5
CDR3: CASNGYRGDSYEQYF

D: .
J: TRBJ2-7
V: TRBV10-3
CDR3: CAISPGAEQYF

D: .
J: TRBJ1-2
V: TRBV6-1
CDR3: CASSEALGGVSYGYTF

D: .
J: TRBJ2-7
V: TRBV11-2
CDR3: CASSPTWPGDYEQYF

D: .
J: TRBJ2-7
V: TRBV25-1
CDR3: CASSEPGFTYEQYF

D: TRBD1
J: TRBJ2-7
V: TRBV7-9
CDR3: CASSRTGTGNHEQYF

D: TRBD1
J: TRBJ2-5
V: TRBV2
CDR3: CASSQQGLEGETQYF

D: .
J: TRBJ1-1
V: TRBV18
CDR3: CASSPAALNTEAFF

D: .
J: TRBJ1-2
V: TRBV6-5
CDR3: CASSYGGLLGYTF

D: .
J: TRBJ1-1
V: TRBV27
CDR3: CASSLTRPGAKTEAFF

D: .
J: TRBJ1-4
V: TRBV2
CDR3: CASRGLGLFF

D: TRBD2
J: TRBJ2-3
V: TRBV7-8
CDR3: CASSSLSSGFRPPYF

D: .
J: TRBJ2-4
V: TRBV4-2
CDR3: CASSRSQTRGIQYF

D: TRBD2
J: TRBJ2-1
V: TRBV25-1
CDR3: CASSAEAGGYWDEQFF

D: TRBD2
J: TRBJ2-7
V: TRBV6-4
CDR3: CASSLLAGVNYEQYF

D: TRBD1
J: TRBJ2-3
V: TRBV27
CDR3: CASSLTGGAGTQYF

D: TRBD1
J: TRBJ2-7
V: TRBV7-8
CDR3: CASKRTGKFDEQYF

D: TRBD1
J: TRBJ1-4
V: TRBV7-4
CDR3: CASSLAGRRDSTNEKLFF

D: TRBD1
J: TRBJ1-5
V: TRBV2
CDR3: CASSGGTDSNQPQHF

D: .
J: TRBJ2-1
V: TRBV10-3
CDR3: CAIATGSSYNEQFF

D: .
J: TRBJ1-5
V: TRBV6-2/TRBV6-3
CDR3: CASSPPMQPQHF

D: .
J: TRBJ1-3
V: TRBV5-5
CDR3: CASSQRWGDEENTIYF

D: .
J: TRBJ2-7
V: TRBV24-1
CDR3: CATRTGEGGEQYF

D: .
J: TRBJ1-6
V: TRBV28
CDR3: CASAATGEGYNSPLHF

D: .
J: TRBJ2-3
V: TRBV28
CDR3: CASTTSSTDTQYF

D: .
J: TRBJ2-1
V: TRBV3-1/TRBV3-2
CDR3: CASSQGVREQFF

D: .
J: TRBJ1-6
V: TRBV28
CDR3: CASSFFLRKPLHF

D: .
J: TRBJ2-7
V: TRBV7-8
CDR3: CASSSQGWPYEQYF

D: .
J: TRBJ2-7
V: TRBV27
CDR3: CASSVRTPSTPFSYEQYF

D: TRBD1
J: TRBJ1-1
V: TRBV18
CDR3: CASSDRVGEAFF

D: TRBD2
J: TRBJ2-3
V: TRBV28
CDR3: CASSLRSGRATDTQYF

D: .
J: TRBJ1-4
V: TRBV5-6
CDR3: CASSLEGLLFF

D: .
J: TRBJ1-2
V: TRBV5-6
CDR3: CASSLAGGYGYTF

D: TRBD2
J: TRBJ2-3
V: TRBV27
CDR3: CASSARLAGGRDTQYF

D: .
J: TRBJ2-1
V: TRBV23-1
CDR3: CASSQIATSKINEQFF

D: .
J: TRBJ2-3
V: TRBV29-1
CDR3: CSGHLPGTDTQYF

D: .
J: TRBJ1-2
V: TRBV28
CDR3: CASSSSRDSEGYGYTF

D: .
J: TRBJ1-6
V: TRBV21-1
CDR3: CASSKMGLAPLHF

D: TRBD1
J: TRBJ2-7
V: TRBV12-3/TRBV12-4
CDR3: CASSGTGSYEQYF

D: .
J: TRBJ1-2
V: TRBV5-1
CDR3: CASSLVLGGNYGYTF

D: .
J: TRBJ2-1
V: TRBV29-1
CDR3: CSFTRGRGEFF

D: TRBD1
J: TRBJ1-3
V: TRBV24-1
CDR3: CATSATPGTGDGIRGGNTIYF

D: TRBD1
J: TRBJ2-3
V: TRBV18
CDR3: CASSPDWSDREVADTQYF